This T cell receptor (beta chain) stems from a study of neurological immune-mediated disorders. The CDR3 loop spans 16 amino acids. V gave up 4 bases and J gave up 3 bases; unmatched junction bases: 6. Germline assignment: CDR1 MDHEN and CDR2 SYDVKM. Findings and limits, study-wide: HTLV-1-associated myelopathy had the most TCR clonal expansion, and multiple sclerosis had the least, less than healthy controls.

Where libraries were unsorted, they were derived from 2 million PBMCs stored at -80 degrees C. The cDNA was produced through 5'RACE with 10-nucleotide random UMIs. Every sequencing run produced over 160 million TCR-beta sequences that came from 15-18 subjects. TCRdb reanalysed the 5' RACE reads using MiXCR and keeps one entry per CDR3 protein. The repertoire holds about 20,000 distinct CDR3 sequences, with around a quarter as singletons. On this clonotype: The antigen is undetermined.

The chain joins TRBV28 to TRBJ2-3, with 11 bases fitting TRBD2. The clonotype originates from a man aged 50-60 years with HTLV-1-associated myelopathy (HAM/TSP). Sequencing was performed on PBMCs. The DNA for the CDR3 is TGTGCCAGCAGTTCCCCCGGGACTAGCGGAACAGATACGCAGTATTTT. The encoded protein is CASSSPGTSGTDTQYF. The full variable domain, in which reference TRBV28 and TRBJ2-3 provide the parts outside the CDR3, is DVKVTQSSRYLVKRTGEKVFLECVQDMDHENMFWYRQDPGLGLRLIYFSYDVKMKEKGDIPEGYSVSREKKERFSLILESASTNQTSMYLCASSSPGTSGTDTQYFGPGTRLTVL.